The 2 T cell receptor beta chains in this list originate from one sample, sequenced in a study of cytomegalovirus exposure and HLA in healthy donors. With 60 Vbeta and 13 Jbeta primers, the PCR was carried out. The protocol was immunoSEQ multiplex PCR, while the TCRdb copy is restricted to in-frame clones and leaves out a portion. The table includes around 140,000 clones, around 84% detected once. Sequences were obtained from PBMCs. Receptor source: a man aged 50 or older in good health and CMV-seronegative.

V is TRBV7-2 and J is TRBJ2-1, with 10 nucleotides matching TRBD1. V was pared by 5 bases and J by 5 bases, with 6 bases of the junction left unmatched. CDR3 length: 15 amino acids. Germline V lookup: CDR1 SGHTA, CDR2 FQGNSA. This CDR3 is CASSTTGTGDNEQFF. The CDR3 bases are TGTGCCAGCAGCACCACCGGGACAGGGGACAATGAGCAGTTCTTC.

The V gene is TRBV27, the J gene TRBJ1-5, with 10 bases lining up with TRBD1. J was trimmed by 6 bases and V by 4 bases; bases with no gene match: 3. CDR3 length equals 14 residues. Germline CDR1 is MNHEY and CDR2 is SMNVEV (reference sequence). The CDR3 DNA is TGTGCCAGCAGTTCGACAGGGGGCGGTCAGCCCCAGCATTTT. This encodes CASSSTGGGQPQHF.